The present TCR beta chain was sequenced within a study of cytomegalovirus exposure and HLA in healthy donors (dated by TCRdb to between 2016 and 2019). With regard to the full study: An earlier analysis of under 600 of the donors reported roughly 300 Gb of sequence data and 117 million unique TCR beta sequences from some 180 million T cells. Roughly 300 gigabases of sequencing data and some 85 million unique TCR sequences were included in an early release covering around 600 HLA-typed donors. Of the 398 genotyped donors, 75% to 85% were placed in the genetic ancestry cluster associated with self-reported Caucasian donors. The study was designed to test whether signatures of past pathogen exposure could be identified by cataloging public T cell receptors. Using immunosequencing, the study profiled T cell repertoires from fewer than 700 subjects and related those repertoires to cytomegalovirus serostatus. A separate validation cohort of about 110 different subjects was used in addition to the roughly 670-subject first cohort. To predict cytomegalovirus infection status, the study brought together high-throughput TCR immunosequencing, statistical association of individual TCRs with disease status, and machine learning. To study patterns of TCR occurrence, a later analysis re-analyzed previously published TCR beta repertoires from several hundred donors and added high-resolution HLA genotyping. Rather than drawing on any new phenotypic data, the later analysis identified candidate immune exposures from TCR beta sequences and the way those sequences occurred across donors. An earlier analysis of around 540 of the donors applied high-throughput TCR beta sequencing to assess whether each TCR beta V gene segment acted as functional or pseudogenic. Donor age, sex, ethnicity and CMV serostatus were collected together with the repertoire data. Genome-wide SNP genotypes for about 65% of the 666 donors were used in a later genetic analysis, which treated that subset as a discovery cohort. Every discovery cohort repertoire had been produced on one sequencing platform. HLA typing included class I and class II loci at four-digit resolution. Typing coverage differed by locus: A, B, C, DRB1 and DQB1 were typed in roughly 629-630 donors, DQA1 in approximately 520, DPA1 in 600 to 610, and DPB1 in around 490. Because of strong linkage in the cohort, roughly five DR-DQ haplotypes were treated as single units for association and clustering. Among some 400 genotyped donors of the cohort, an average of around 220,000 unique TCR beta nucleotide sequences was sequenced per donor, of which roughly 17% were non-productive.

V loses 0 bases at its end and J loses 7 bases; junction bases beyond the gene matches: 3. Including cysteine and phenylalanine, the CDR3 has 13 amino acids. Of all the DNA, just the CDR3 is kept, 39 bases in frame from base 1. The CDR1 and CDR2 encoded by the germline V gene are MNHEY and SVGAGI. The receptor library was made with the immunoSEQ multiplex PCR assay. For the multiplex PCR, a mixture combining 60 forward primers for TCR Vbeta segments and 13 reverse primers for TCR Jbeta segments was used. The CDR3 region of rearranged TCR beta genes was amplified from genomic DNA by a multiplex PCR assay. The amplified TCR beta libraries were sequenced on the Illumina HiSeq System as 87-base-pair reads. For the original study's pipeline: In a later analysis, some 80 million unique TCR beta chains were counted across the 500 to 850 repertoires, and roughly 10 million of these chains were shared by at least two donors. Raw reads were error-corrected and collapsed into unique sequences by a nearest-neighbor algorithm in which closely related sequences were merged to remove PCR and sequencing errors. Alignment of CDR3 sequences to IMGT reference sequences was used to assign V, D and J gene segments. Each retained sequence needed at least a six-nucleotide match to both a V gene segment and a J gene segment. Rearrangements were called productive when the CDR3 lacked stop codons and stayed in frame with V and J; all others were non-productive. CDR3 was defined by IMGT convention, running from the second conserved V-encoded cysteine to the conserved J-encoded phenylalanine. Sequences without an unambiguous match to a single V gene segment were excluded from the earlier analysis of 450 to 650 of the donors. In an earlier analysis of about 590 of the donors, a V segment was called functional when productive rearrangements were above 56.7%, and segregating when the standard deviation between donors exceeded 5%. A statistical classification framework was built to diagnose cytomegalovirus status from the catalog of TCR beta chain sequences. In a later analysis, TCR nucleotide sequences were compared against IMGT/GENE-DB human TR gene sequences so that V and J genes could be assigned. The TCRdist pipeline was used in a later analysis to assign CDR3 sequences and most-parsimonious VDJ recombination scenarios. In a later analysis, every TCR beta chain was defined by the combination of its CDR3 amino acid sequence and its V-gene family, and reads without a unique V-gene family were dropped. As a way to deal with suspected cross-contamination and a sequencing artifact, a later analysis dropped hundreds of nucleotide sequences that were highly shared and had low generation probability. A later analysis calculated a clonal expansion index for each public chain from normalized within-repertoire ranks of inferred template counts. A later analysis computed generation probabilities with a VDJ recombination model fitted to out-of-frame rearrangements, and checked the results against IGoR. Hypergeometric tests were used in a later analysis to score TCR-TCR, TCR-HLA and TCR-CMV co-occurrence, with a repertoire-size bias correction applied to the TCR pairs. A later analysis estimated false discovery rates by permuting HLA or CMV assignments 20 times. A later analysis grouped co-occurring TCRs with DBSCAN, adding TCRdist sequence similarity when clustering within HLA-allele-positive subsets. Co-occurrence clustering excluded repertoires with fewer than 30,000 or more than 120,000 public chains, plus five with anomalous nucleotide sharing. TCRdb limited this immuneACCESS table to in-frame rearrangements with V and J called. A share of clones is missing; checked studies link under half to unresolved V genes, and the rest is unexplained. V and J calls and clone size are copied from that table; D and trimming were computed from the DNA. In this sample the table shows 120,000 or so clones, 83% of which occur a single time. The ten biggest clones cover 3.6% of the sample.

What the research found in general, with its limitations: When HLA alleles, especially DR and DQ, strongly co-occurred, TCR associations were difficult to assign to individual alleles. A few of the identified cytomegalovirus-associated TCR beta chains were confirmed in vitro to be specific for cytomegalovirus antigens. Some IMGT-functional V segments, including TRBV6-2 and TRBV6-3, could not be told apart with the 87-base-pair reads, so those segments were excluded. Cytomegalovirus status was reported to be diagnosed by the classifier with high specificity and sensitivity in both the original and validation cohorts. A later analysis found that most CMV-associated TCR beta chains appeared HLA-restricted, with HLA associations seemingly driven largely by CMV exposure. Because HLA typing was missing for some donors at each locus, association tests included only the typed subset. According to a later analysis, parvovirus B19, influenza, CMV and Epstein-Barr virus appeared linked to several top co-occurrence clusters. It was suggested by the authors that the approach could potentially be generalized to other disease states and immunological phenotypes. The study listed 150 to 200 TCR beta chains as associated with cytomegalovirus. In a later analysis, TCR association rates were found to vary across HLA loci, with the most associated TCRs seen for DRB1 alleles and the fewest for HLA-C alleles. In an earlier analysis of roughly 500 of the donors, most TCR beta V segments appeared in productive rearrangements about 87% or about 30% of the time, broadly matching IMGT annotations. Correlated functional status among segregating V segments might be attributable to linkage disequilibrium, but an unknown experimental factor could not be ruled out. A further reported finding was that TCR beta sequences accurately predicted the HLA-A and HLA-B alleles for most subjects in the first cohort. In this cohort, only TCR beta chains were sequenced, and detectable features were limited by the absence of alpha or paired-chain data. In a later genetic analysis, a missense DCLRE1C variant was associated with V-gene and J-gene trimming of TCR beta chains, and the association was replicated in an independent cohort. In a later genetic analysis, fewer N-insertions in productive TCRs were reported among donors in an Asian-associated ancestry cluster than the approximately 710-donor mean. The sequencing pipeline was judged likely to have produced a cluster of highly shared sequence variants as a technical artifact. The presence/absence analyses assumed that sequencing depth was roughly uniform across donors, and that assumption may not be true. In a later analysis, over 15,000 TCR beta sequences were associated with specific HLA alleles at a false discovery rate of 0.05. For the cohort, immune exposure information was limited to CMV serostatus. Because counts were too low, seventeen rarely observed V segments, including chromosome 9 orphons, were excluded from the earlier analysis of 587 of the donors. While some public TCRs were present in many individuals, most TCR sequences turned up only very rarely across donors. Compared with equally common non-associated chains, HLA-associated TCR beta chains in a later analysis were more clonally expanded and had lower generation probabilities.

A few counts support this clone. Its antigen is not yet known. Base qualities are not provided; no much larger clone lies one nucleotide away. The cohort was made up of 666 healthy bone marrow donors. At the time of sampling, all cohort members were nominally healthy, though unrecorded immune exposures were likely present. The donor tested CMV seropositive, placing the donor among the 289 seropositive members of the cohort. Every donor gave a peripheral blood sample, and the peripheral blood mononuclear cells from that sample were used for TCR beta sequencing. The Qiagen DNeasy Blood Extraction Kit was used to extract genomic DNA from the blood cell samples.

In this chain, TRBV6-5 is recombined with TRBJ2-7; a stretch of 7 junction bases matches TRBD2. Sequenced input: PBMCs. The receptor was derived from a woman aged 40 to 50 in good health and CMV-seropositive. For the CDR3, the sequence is CASSYSEGGEQYF. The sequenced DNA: TGTGCCAGCAGTTACTCGGAGGGAGGGGAGCAGTACTTC.